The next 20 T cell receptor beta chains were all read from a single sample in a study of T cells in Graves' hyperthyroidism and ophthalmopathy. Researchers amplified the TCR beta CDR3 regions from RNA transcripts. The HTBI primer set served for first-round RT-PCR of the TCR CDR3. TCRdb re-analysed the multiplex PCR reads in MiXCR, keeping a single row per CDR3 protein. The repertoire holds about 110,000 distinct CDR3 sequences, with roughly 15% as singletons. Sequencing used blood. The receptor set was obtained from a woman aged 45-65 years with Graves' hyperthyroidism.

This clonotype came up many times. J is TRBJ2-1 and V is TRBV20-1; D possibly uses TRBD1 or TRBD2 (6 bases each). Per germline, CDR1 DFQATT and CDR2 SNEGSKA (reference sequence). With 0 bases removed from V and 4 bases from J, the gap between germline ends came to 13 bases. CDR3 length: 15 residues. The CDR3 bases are TGCAGTGCTAGAGATACTAGCAGGGGATACAATGAGCAGTTCTTC. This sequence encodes CSARDTSRGYNEQFF.

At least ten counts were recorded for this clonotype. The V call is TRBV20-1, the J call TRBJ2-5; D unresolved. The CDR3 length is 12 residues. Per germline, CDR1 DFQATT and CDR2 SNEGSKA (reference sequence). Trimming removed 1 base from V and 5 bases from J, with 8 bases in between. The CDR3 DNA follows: TGCAGTGCTAGAGCCCTAGGCGAGACCCAGTACTTC. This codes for CSARALGETQYF.

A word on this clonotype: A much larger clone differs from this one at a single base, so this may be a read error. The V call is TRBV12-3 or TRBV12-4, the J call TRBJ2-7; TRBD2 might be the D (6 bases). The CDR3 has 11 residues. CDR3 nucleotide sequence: TGTGCCAACAGTGCGGGGTACGAGCAGTACTTC. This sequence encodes CANSAGYEQYF.

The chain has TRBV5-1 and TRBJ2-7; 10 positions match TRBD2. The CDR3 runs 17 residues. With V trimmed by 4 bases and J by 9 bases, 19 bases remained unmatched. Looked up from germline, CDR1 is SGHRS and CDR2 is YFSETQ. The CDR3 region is CASSLTGTTSGTKGQYF. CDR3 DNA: TGCGCCAGCAGCCTGACAGGGACAACTAGCGGGACAAAGGGGCAGTACTTC. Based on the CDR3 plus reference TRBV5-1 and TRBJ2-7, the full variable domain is KAGVTQTPRYLIKTRGQQVTLSCSPISGHRSVSWYQQTPGQGLQFLFEYFSETQRNKGNFPGRFSGRQFSNSRSEMNVSTLELGDSALYLCASSLTGTTSGTKGQYFGPGTRLTVT.

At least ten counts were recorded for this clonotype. The CDR3 region has the DNA TGCAGTGCTTTGGACTCTGGGGCCAACGTCCTGACTTTC. Translation gives CSALDSGANVLTF. The chain couples TRBV20-1 to TRBJ2-6; no reliable D call. The CDR3 is 13 residues long. Trimming took off 5 bases at V and 0 bases at J, with 5 bases between the two ends. In germline, CDR1 is DFQATT, CDR2 SNEGSKA (reference sequence).

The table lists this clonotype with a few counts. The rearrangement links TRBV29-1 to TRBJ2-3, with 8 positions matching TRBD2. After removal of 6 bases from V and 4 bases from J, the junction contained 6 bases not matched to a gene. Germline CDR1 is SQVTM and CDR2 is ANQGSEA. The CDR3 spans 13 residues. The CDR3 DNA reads TGCAGCGTGCGGGGGGTTGGGGCAGATACGCAGTATTTT. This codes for CSVRGVGADTQYF.

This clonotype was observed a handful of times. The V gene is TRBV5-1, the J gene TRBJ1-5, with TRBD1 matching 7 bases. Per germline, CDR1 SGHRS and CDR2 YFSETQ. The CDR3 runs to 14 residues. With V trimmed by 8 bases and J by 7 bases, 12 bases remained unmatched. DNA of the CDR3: TGCGCCAGTGCCCGGGACAGCCAGGGACAGCCCCAGCATTTT. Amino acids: CASARDSQGQPQHF.

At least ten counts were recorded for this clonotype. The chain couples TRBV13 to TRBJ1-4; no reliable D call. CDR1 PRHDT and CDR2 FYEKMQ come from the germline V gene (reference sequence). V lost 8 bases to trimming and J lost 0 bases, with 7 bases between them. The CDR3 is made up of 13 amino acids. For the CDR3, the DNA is TGTGCCAGCCGGGAAACAACTAATGAAAAACTGTTTTTT. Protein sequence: CASRETTNEKLFF.

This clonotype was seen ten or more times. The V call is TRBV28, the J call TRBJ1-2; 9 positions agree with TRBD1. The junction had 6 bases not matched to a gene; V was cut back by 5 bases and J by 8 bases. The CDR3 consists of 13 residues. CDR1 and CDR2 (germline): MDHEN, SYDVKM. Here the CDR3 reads CASSPRTGAGYTF. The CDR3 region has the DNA TGTGCCAGCAGTCCCCGGACAGGGGCCGGCTACACCTTC.

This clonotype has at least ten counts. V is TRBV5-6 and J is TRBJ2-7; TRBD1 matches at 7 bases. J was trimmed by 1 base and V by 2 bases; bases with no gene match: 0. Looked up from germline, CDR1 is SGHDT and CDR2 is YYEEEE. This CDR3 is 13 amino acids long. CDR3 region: CASSLQGSYEQYV. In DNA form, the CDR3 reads TGTGCCAGCAGCTTACAGGGGTCCTACGAGCAGTACGTC.

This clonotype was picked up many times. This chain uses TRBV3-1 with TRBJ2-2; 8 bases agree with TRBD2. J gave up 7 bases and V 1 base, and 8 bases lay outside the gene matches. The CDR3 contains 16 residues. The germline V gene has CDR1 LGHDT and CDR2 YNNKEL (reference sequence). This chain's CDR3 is CASSQAGRDPGGELFF. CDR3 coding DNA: TGTGCCAGCAGCCAAGCCGGGAGGGACCCCGGCGGGGAGCTGTTTTTT.

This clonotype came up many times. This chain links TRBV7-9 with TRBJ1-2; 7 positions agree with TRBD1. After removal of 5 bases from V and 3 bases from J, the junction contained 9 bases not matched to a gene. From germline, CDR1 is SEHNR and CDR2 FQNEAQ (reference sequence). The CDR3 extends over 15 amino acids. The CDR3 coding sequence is TGTGCCAGCAGCACACCGGCCGGACAGGACTATGGCTACACCTTC. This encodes CASSTPAGQDYGYTF.

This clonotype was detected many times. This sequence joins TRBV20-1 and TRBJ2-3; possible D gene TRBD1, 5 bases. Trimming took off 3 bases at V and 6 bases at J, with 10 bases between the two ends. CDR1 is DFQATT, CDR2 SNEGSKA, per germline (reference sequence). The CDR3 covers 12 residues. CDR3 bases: TGCAGTGCTAGGCCAGGGTCGGATACGCAGTATTTT. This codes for CSARPGSDTQYF.

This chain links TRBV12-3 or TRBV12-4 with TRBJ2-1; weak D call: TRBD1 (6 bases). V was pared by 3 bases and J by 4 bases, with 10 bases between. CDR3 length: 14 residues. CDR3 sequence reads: CASSFGTKYNEQFF. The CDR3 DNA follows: TGTGCCAGCAGTTTCGGGACAAAATACAATGAGCAGTTCTTC.

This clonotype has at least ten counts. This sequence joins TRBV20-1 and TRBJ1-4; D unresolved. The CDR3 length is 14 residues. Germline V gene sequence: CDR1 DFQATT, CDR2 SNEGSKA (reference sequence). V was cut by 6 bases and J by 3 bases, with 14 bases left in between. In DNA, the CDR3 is TGCAGTGCACCCCTCTCCGGGCCTAATGAAAAACTGTTTTTT. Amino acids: CSAPLSGPNEKLFF.

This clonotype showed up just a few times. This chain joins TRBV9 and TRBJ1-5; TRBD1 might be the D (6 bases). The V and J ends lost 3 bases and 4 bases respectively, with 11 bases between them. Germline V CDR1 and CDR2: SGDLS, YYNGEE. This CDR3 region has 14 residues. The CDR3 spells CASSGGQINQPQHF. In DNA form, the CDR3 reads TGTGCCAGCAGCGGTGGACAGATAAATCAGCCCCAGCATTTT.

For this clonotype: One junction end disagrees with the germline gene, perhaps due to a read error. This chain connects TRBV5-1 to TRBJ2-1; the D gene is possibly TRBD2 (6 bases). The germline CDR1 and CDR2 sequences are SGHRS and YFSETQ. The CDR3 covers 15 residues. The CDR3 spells CASSLAAAGHNEQFF. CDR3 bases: TGTGCCAGCAGCTTAGCTGCGGCGGGGCACAATGAGCAGTTCTTC.

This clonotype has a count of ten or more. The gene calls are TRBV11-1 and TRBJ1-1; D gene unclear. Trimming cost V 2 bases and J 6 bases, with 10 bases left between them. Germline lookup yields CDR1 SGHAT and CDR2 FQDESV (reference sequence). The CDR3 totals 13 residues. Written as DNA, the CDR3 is TGTGCCAGCAGCTTAAAGATGAAGGCTGAAGCTTTCTTT. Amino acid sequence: CASSLKMKAEAFF.

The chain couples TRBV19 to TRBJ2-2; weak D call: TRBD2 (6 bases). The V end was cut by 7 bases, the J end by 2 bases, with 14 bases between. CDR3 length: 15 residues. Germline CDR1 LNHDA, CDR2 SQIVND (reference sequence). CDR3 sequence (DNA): TGTGCCAGTACCCCCCGGACTATCAACACCGGGGAGCTGTTTTTT. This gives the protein CASTPRTINTGELFF.

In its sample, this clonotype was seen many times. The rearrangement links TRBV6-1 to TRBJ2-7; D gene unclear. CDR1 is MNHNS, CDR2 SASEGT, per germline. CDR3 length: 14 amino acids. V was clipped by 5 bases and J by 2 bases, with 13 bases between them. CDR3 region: CASSYWPSTYEQYF. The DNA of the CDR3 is TGTGCCAGCAGTTATTGGCCGAGCACCTACGAGCAGTACTTC.